Below, 27 T cell receptor beta chains from the same sample are listed, as sequenced in a study of shared clonotypes between healthy human individuals. Sequencing was performed with immunoSEQ multiplex PCR; in TCRdb, only in-frame clones are kept and a portion is missing. The data contain millions of clones, 90% to 95% of them seen just once; the ten biggest clones take up roughly 0.14%. Sequencing was carried out using naive CD4+ T cells sorted from blood. Subset in this sample: CD45RA+ positively selected. Every receptor here comes from a man aged 18 to 35 in good health.

The chain combines TRBV6-5 with TRBJ1-5; TRBD1 is a possible D gene (6 bases). CDR3 length: 15 amino acids. Germline V gene sequence: CDR1 MNHEY, CDR2 SVGAGI. V was shortened by 5 bases and J by 0 bases, with 11 bases between the two germline ends. The CDR3 is CASSTRGDSNQPQHF. CDR3 DNA sequence: TGTGCCAGCAGTACTAGGGGGGATAGCAATCAGCCCCAGCATTTT.

A word on this clone: Other DNA sequences within the sample encode an identical CDR3. The chain has TRBV7-9 and TRBJ1-3, with 7 bases lining up with TRBD1. The V and J ends lost 3 bases and 4 bases, in that order; junction bases with no gene match: 3. Germline CDR1 is SEHNR and CDR2 is FQNEAQ (reference sequence). This CDR3 is built from 14 residues. The DNA of the CDR3 is TGTGCCAGCAGCTTCACAGGGGTCGGAAACACCATATATTTT. It specifies CASSFTGVGNTIYF.

As for this clone: Distinct nucleotide sequences in the sample also encode this CDR3. The rearrangement links TRBV5-4 to TRBJ2-5; a possible D gene is TRBD2 (6 bases). Trimming took 0 bases from V and 5 from J, leaving 11 bases between them. Looked up from germline, CDR1 is SGHNT and CDR2 is YYREEE (reference sequence). This CDR3 contains 14 residues. For the CDR3, the DNA is TGTGCCAGCAGCTTGGTGACTAGAGGGGAGACCCAGTACTTC. This translates into CASSLVTRGETQYF.

The V and J genes are TRBV7-9 and TRBJ2-5, with 7 positions matching TRBD1. The CDR3 spans 15 residues. Germline V gives CDR1 SEHNR, CDR2 FQNEAQ (reference sequence). Germline trimming cut 3 bases from V and 2 bases from J; bases unmatched to any gene: 6. The CDR3 region has the DNA TGTGCCAGCAGCTTTCCAGGGGGAAGACAAGAGACCCAGTACTTC. Protein product: CASSFPGGRQETQYF.

The rearrangement links TRBV4-1 to TRBJ2-7; no clear D gene. The V and J ends lost 1 base and 3 bases respectively, with 16 bases between them. Germline lookup yields CDR1 MGHRA and CDR2 YSYEKL. The CDR3 extends over 16 amino acids. Written as DNA, the CDR3 is TGCGCCAGCAGCCAAGTAGATCAGCCTGCAGGCTACGAGCAGTACTTC. Its protein product is CASSQVDQPAGYEQYF.

The chain links TRBV7-9 to TRBJ2-3, with TRBD2 matching over 8 bases. The length of the CDR3 is 16 residues. Germline lookup yields CDR1 SEHNR and CDR2 FQNEAQ (reference sequence). After removal of 1 base from V and 4 bases from J, the junction contained 7 bases not matched to a gene. The DNA for the CDR3 is TGTGCCAGCAGCTTAGAAAGGGCGGGAGGCGCAGATACGCAGTATTTT. As protein: CASSLERAGGADTQYF.

The V gene is TRBV19, the J gene TRBJ2-2; the D call may be TRBD1 or TRBD2 (5 bases each). Germline lookup yields CDR1 LNHDA and CDR2 SQIVND (reference sequence). The CDR3 is made up of 15 amino acids. V was shortened by 6 bases and J by 4 bases, with 15 bases between the two germline ends. CDR3 in amino acids: CASSTGAGTTGELFF. For the CDR3, the DNA is TGTGCCAGTAGCACCGGGGCCGGGACCACCGGGGAGCTGTTTTTT.

This rearrangement joins TRBV7-3 to TRBJ1-1; 8 bases are a match to TRBD1. V was pared by 4 bases and J by 0 bases, with 7 bases of the junction left unmatched. Germline assignment: CDR1 SGHTA and CDR2 FQGTGA. This CDR3 is 16 amino acids long. CDR3 coding DNA: TGTGCCAGCAGCTGGCGGACAGGGACCATGAACACTGAAGCTTTCTTT. It encodes CASSWRTGTMNTEAFF.

This rearrangement joins TRBV29-1 to TRBJ2-1; TRBD2 matches 10 bases. CDR1 SQVTM and CDR2 ANQGSEA come from the germline V gene. The CDR3 loop spans 13 amino acids. V lost 4 bases to trimming and J lost 10 bases; unmatched junction nucleotides: 7. CDR3 in DNA: TGCAGCGTTGTAAGGACTAGCGGACCAGAGCAGTTCTTC. Translation gives CSVVRTSGPEQFF.

The chain joins TRBV30 to TRBJ2-5; TRBD2 matches at 13 bases. Trimming took 0 bases from V and 4 from J; bases not matched to a gene: 14. This CDR3 is built from 19 residues. Germline CDR1 and CDR2: GTSNPN and SVGIG (reference sequence). The CDR3 sequence is CAWSVSYWTSGGERETQYF. CDR3 in DNA: TGTGCCTGGAGTGTATCCTACTGGACTAGCGGGGGAGAGCGAGAGACCCAGTACTTC.

V gene TRBV7-9 combines with J gene TRBJ1-1; TRBD1 matches 11 bases. Trimming removed 7 bases from V and 1 base from J; junction bases left unmatched: 5. Germline-derived CDR1 and CDR2 are SEHNR and FQNEAQ (reference sequence). The CDR3 is 15 residues long. The CDR3 loop reads CASTGQGAGNTEAFF. DNA for the CDR3: TGTGCCAGCACTGGACAGGGGGCGGGGAACACTGAAGCTTTCTTT.

The chain uses TRBV11-1 and TRBJ1-6, with 7 bases lining up with TRBD1. Trimming took 1 base from V and 5 from J; bases not matched to a gene: 2. Germline CDR1 reads SGHAT; CDR2 reads FQDESV (reference sequence). CDR3 length: 15 amino acids. As DNA, the CDR3 is TGTGCCAGCAGCTTAGAAGACAGGGATAATTCACCCCTCCACTTT. It is translated as CASSLEDRDNSPLHF.

This sequence joins TRBV2 and TRBJ2-5, with 7 bases that match TRBD1. After removal of 5 bases from V and 4 bases from J, the junction contained 7 bases not matched to a gene. This CDR3 is built from 14 residues. Germline lookup yields CDR1 SNHLY and CDR2 FYNNEI. The CDR3 sequence: CASSLPRDRETQYF. Here the CDR3 DNA reads TGTGCCAGCAGTCTGCCCCGGGACAGAGAGACCCAGTACTTC.

This chain joins TRBV9 and TRBJ2-3, with 9 nucleotides matching TRBD2. The CDR3 has 17 amino acids. Looked up from germline, CDR1 is SGDLS and CDR2 is YYNGEE. Losses at the gene ends were 0 bases for V and 2 bases for J; bases not matched to a gene: 7. CDR3 loop: CASSVGGSGRNTDTQYF. The CDR3 region has the DNA TGTGCCAGCAGCGTAGGGGGTAGCGGGAGAAACACAGATACGCAGTATTTT. Based on the CDR3 plus reference TRBV9 and TRBJ2-3, the full variable domain is DSGVTQTPKHLITATGQRVTLRCSPRSGDLSVYWYQQSLDQGLQFLIQYYNGEERAKGNILERFSAQQFPDLHSELNLSSLELGDSALYFCASSVGGSGRNTDTQYFGPGTRLTVL.

The table lists this clone with a count of one. V and J are TRBV5-4 and TRBJ2-4, with TRBD2 identical over 14 bases. Trimming at V came to 2 bases and at J to 9 bases, leaving 7 bases not matched to a gene. The CDR3 length is 16 residues. Germline V lookup: CDR1 SGHNT, CDR2 YYREEE (reference sequence). In DNA form, the CDR3 reads TGTGCCAGCAGCTTCGGGACTAGCGGGGGAGGGATCATTCAGTACTTC. This translates into CASSFGTSGGGIIQYF.

V and J are TRBV10-3 and TRBJ1-5; TRBD1 matches at 8 bases. Germline CDR1 is ENHRY and CDR2 is SYGVKD. This CDR3 comprises 16 residues. Trimming took 3 bases from V and 4 from J; bases not matched to a gene: 8. CDR3 DNA: TGTGCCATCAGTGACGCTTCGGGACAGGAAAATCAGCCCCAGCATTTT. Translating it yields CAISDASGQENQPQHF.

V gene TRBV12-1 combines with J gene TRBJ1-6; TRBD1 was called by the table and not checked on the DNA. TRBV12-1 is termed a pseudogene. The CDR3 covers 14 residues. The CDR3 nucleotides are TGTGCCAGCGGTCTGGGACAGAAGAATTCACCCCTCCACTTT. Translation: CASGLGQKNSPLHF.

This chain joins TRBV7-3 and TRBJ2-5; 10 nucleotides line up with TRBD2. CDR1 and CDR2 from the germline V gene are SGHTA and FQGTGA. V dropped 1 base and J dropped 7; count of bases not matched to a gene: 12. The CDR3 has 17 amino acids. CDR3 amino acids: CASSLKSSGGPSGTQYF. The CDR3 coding sequence is TGTGCCAGCAGCTTAAAGTCTAGCGGGGGTCCAAGCGGGACCCAGTACTTC. Looking up the rest from reference TRBV7-3 and TRBJ2-5 gives the full variable domain: GAGVSQTPSNKVTEKGKYVELRCDPISGHTALYWYRQSLGQGPEFLIYFQGTGAADDSGLPNDRFFAVRPEGSVSTLKIQRTERGDSAVYLCASSLKSSGGPSGTQYFGPGTRLLVL.

This clone was seen a single time. The gene calls are TRBV9 and TRBJ2-5, with D unresolved. The ends were cut back, 4 bases at V and 5 bases at J, with 15 bases in the middle. This CDR3 is built from 14 residues. Per the germline V gene, CDR1 is SGDLS and CDR2 is YYNGEE. CDR3 amino acids: CASSPDPARETQYF. The CDR3 DNA follows: TGTGCCAGCAGCCCGGACCCTGCTCGGGAGACCCAGTACTTC.

In the case of this clone: The same CDR3 can be traced to other DNA sequences in this sample. The CDR3 loop is CASSYSEGLNTEAFF. DNA for the CDR3: TGTGCCAGCAGTTACTCTGAGGGGCTGAACACTGAAGCTTTCTTT. This sequence joins TRBV6-5 and TRBJ1-1, with TRBD1 as a possible D gene (5 bases). The CDR3 length is 15 residues. Germline CDR1 MNHEY, CDR2 SVGAGI. Trimming left V 0 bases short and J 0 bases short, with 8 bases between.

The chain is built from TRBV7-9 and TRBJ1-1; D unresolved. Germline CDR1 and CDR2: SEHNR and FQNEAQ (reference sequence). There are 13 residues in the CDR3. V was cut by 7 bases and J by 4 bases, with 13 bases left in between. CDR3 region: CASTLNQATEAFF. The CDR3 nucleotides are TGTGCCAGCACCCTAAATCAGGCCACTGAAGCTTTCTTT.

The CDR3: CAGGMYEQYF. CDR3 coding DNA: TGTGCCGGAGGAATGTACGAGCAGTACTTC. The chain combines TRBV2 with TRBJ2-7; weak D call: TRBD2 (5 bases). Germline V lookup: CDR1 SNHLY, CDR2 FYNNEI. Trimming left V 11 bases short and J 4 bases short, with 9 bases between. CDR3 length: 10 residues.

The chain links TRBV6-5 to TRBJ2-7, with D possibly matching TRBD2 (6 bases). V shed 8 bases and J shed 0 bases, with 14 bases lying between them. Per the germline V gene, CDR1 is MNHEY and CDR2 is SVGAGI. The CDR3 sequence is 14 residues long. The CDR3 protein is CASRRGRLSYEQYF. DNA for the CDR3: TGTGCCAGCCGGCGGGGCAGGCTCTCCTACGAGCAGTACTTC.

The V gene is TRBV15, the J gene TRBJ1-2; no clear D. The CDR3 totals 13 residues. V shed 8 bases and J shed 8 bases, with 18 bases lying between them. The germline V gene has CDR1 LNHNV and CDR2 YYDKDF (reference sequence). In DNA form, the CDR3 reads TGTGCCACCGAGGCGGGTGCCGGAGGGGGCTACACCTTC. It translates to CATEAGAGGGYTF. Full variable domain (outside the CDR3, taken from reference TRBV15 and TRBJ1-2): DAMVIQNPRYQVTQFGKPVTLSCSQTLNHNVMYWYQQKSSQAPKLLFHYYDKDFNNEADTPDNFQSRRPNTSFCFLDIRSPGLGDTAMYLCATEAGAGGGYTFGSGTRLTVV.

V and J are TRBV18 and TRBJ2-3, with D perhaps matching TRBD1 (6 bases). Germline loops: CDR1 KGHSH, CDR2 LQKENI. V lost 2 bases and J 2 bases, leaving 17 bases between the germline ends. The CDR3 runs to 17 residues. The CDR3 region is CASSPGGRTLITDTQYF. The CDR3 bases are TGTGCCAGCTCACCAGGGGGCCGGACGCTGATCACAGATACGCAGTATTTT.

The chain couples TRBV30 to TRBJ2-1; 9 bases match TRBD1. The V segment lost 2 bases and the J segment 9 bases; nucleotides outside the gene matches: 5. This CDR3 contains 13 residues. The germline V gene has CDR1 GTSNPN and CDR2 SVGIG (reference sequence). For the CDR3, the DNA is TGTGCCTGGAGTTGGGACAGGGTTGGTGAGCAGTTCTTC. This translates into CAWSWDRVGEQFF.

As regards this clone: Other DNA sequences from this sample encode an identical CDR3 as well. The chain employs TRBV2 and TRBJ2-2, with unresolved D. Trimming stripped 2 bases from V and 5 bases from J, with 6 bases between. The CDR3 runs to 13 residues. Germline CDR1 SNHLY, CDR2 FYNNEI. The DNA of the CDR3 is TGTGCCAGCAGTGAATCTGTTACCGGGGAGCTGTTTTTT. It yields the protein CASSESVTGELFF.